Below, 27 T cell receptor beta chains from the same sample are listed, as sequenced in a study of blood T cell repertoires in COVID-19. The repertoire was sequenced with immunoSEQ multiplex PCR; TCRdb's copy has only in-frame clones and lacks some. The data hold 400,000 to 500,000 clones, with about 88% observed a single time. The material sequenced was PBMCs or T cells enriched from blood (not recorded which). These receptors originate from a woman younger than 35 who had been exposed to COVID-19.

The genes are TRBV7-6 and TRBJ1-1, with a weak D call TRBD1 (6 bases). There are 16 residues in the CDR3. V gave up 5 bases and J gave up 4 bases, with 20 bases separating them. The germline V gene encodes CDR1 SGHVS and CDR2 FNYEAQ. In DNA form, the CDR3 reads TGTGCCAGCAGCCCAAAATCGTACAGGGCGAGCACTGAAGCTTTCTTT. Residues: CASSPKSYRASTEAFF.

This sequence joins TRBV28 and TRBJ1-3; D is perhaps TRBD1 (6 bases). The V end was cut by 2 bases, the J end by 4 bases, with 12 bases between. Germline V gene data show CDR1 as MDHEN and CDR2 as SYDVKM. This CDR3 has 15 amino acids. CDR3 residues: CASSLNLGGGNTIYF. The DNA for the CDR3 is TGTGCCAGCAGTTTAAATTTAGGGGGAGGAAACACCATATATTTT.

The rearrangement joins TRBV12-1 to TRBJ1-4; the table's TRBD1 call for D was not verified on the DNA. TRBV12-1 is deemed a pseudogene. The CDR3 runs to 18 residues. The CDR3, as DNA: TGTGCCAGCAGCTTTATCAGGGGCCACCCTCAAAAGGGGGAAAAACTGTTTTTT. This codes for CASSFIRGHPQKGEKLFF.

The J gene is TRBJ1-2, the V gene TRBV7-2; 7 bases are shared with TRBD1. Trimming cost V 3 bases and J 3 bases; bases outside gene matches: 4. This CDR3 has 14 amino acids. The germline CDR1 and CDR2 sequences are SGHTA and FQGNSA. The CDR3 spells CASSLNRGDYGYTF. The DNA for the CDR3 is TGTGCCAGCAGCTTGAACAGGGGAGACTATGGCTACACCTTC.

The CDR3 region is CASSLEGAVRRNTIYF. In DNA, the CDR3 is TGTGCCAGCAGTTTAGAGGGCGCAGTGAGAAGAAACACCATATATTTT. V and J are TRBV28 and TRBJ1-3, with unresolved D. With 2 bases removed from V and 5 bases from J, the gap between germline ends came to 16 bases. Germline V CDR1 and CDR2: MDHEN, SYDVKM. This CDR3 contains 16 residues. Supplemented by reference TRBV28 and TRBJ1-3, the full variable domain reads DVKVTQSSRYLVKRTGEKVFLECVQDMDHENMFWYRQDPGLGLRLIYFSYDVKMKEKGDIPEGYSVSREKKERFSLILESASTNQTSMYLCASSLEGAVRRNTIYFGEGSWLTVV.

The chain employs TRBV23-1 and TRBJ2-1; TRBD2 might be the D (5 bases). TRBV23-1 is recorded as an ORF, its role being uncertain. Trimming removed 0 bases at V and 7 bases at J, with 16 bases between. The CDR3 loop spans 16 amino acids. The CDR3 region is CASSQSGRDGRNEQFF. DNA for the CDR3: TGCGCCAGCAGTCAATCGGGCCGGGATGGTCGGAATGAGCAGTTCTTC.

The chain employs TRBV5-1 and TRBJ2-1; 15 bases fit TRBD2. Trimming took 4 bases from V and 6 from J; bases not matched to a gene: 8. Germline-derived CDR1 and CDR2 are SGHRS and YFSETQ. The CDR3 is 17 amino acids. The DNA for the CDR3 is TGCGCCAGCAGCCATGACAGGGGACTAGCGGGGGGCAATGAGCAGTTCTTC. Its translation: CASSHDRGLAGGNEQFF.

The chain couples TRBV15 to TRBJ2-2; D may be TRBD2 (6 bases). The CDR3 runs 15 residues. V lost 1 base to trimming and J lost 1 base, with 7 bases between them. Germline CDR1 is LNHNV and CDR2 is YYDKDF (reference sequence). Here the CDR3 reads CATSRGGENTGELFF. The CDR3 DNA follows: TGTGCCACCAGCAGAGGGGGGGAGAACACCGGGGAGCTGTTTTTT.

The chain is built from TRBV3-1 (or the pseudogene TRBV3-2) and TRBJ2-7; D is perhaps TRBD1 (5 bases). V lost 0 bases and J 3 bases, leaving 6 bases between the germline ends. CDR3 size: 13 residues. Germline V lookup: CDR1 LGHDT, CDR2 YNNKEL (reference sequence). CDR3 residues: CASSQDQGYEQYF. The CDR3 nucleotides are TGTGCCAGCAGCCAAGATCAGGGCTACGAGCAGTACTTC.

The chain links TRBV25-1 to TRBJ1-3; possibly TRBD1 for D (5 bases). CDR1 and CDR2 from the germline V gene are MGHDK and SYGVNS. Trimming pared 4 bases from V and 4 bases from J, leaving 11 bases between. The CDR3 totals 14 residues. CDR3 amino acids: CASSARGYGNTIYF. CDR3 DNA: TGTGCCAGCAGTGCAAGGGGCTACGGAAACACCATATATTTT.

CDR3 DNA: TGTGCCAGCAGCCCAGACAGGGATCTTGGCTACACCTTC. The encoded protein is CASSPDRDLGYTF. This chain connects TRBV5-4 to TRBJ1-2; the match to TRBD1 covers 7 bases. V lost 4 bases, J lost 7 bases, and 7 bases stayed unmatched. The CDR3 loop spans 13 amino acids. Germline V gene lookup returns CDR1 SGHNT and CDR2 YYREEE (reference sequence).

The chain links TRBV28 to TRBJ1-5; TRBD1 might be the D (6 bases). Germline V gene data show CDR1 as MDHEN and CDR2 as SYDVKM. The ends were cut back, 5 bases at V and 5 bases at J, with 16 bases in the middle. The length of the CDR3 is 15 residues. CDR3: CASSPRTAYYQPQHF. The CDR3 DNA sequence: TGTGCCAGCAGTCCGAGGACAGCGTATTATCAGCCCCAGCATTTT. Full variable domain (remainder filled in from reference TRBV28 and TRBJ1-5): DVKVTQSSRYLVKRTGEKVFLECVQDMDHENMFWYRQDPGLGLRLIYFSYDVKMKEKGDIPEGYSVSREKKERFSLILESASTNQTSMYLCASSPRTAYYQPQHFGDGTRLSIL.

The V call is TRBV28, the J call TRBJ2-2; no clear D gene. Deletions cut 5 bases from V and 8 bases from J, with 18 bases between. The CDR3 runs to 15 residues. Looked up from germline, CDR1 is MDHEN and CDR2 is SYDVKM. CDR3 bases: TGTGCCAGCAGTAGCCTAAAAACCCCTTGGGGGGAGCTGTTTTTT. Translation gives CASSSLKTPWGELFF.

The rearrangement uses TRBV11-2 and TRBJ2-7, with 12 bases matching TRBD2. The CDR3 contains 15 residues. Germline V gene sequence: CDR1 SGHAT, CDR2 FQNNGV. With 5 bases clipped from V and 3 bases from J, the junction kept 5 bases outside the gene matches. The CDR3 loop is CASSPGLAGFYEQYF. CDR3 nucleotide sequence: TGTGCCAGCAGCCCCGGACTAGCGGGGTTCTACGAGCAGTACTTC.

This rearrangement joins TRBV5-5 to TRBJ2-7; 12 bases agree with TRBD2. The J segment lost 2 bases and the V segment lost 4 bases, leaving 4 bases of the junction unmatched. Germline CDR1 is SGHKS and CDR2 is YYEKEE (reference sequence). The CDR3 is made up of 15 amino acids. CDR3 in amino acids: CASSPGLAGTYEQYF. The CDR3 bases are TGTGCCAGCAGCCCCGGACTAGCGGGAACCTACGAGCAGTACTTC.

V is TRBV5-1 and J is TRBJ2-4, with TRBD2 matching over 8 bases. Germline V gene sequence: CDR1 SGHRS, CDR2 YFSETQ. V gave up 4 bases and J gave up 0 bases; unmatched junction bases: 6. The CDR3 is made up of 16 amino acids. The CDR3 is CASSLGLGLAKNIQYF. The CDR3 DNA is TGCGCCAGCAGCCTGGGACTAGGGCTAGCCAAAAACATTCAGTACTTC. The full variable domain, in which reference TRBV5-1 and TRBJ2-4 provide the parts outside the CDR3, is KAGVTQTPRYLIKTRGQQVTLSCSPISGHRSVSWYQQTPGQGLQFLFEYFSETQRNKGNFPGRFSGRQFSNSRSEMNVSTLELGDSALYLCASSLGLGLAKNIQYFGAGTRLSVL.

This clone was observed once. In nucleotides, the CDR3 is TGTGCCAGCAGTTTTGTGGGGCGCGTGGAGACCCAGTACTTC. This gives the protein CASSFVGRVETQYF. The chain has TRBV28 and TRBJ2-5; D might be TRBD1 (5 bases). In germline, CDR1 is MDHEN, CDR2 SYDVKM. The V and J ends lost 3 bases and 5 bases respectively, with 13 bases between them. The CDR3 is 14 amino acids.

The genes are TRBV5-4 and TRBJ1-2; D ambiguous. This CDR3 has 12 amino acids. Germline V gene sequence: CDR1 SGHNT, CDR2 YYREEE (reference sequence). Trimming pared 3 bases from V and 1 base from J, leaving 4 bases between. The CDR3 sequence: CASSSSNYGYTF. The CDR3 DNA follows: TGTGCCAGCAGCTCCAGTAACTATGGCTACACCTTC. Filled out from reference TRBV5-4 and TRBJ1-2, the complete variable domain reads ETGVTQSPTHLIKTRGQQVTLRCSSQSGHNTVSWYQQALGQGPQFIFQYYREEENGRGNFPPRFSGLQFPNYSSELNVNALELDDSALYLCASSSSNYGYTFGSGTRLTVV.

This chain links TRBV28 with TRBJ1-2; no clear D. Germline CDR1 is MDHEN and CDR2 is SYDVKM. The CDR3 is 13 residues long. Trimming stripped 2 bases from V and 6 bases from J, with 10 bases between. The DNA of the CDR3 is TGTGCCAGCAGTTTACGGGTTGTGGATGGCTACACCTTC. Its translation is CASSLRVVDGYTF.

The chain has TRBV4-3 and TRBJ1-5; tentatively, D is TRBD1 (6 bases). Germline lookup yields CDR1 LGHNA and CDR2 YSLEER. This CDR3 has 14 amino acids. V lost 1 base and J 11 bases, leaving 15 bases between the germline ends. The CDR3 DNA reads TGCGCCAGCAGCCAAGGCCCGTTCGAGGGGGCCCAGCATTTT. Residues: CASSQGPFEGAQHF.

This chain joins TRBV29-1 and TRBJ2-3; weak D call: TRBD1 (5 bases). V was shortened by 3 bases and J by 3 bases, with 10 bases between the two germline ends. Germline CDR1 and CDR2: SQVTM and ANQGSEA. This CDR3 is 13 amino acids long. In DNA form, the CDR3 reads TGCAGCGTTGATAGGGGCCGTACAGATACGCAGTATTTT. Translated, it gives CSVDRGRTDTQYF.

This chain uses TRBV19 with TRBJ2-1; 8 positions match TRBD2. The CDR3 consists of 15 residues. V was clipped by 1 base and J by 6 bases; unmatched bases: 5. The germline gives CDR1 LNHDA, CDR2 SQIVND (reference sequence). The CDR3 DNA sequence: TGTGCCAGTAGTATAGGTCGACTAGCGACCAATGAGCAGTTCTTC. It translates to CASSIGRLATNEQFF.

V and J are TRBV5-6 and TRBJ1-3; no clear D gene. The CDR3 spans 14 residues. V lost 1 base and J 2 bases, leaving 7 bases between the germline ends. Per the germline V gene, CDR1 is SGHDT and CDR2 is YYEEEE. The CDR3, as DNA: TGTGCCAGCAGCTTGTCGGGGACTGGAAACACCATATATTTT. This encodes CASSLSGTGNTIYF.

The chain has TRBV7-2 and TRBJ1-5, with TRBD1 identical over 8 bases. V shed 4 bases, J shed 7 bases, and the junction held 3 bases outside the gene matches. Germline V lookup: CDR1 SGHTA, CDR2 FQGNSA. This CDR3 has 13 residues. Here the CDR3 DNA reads TGTGCCAGCAGCTACAGGGGGAGCCAGCCCCAGCATTTT. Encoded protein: CASSYRGSQPQHF.

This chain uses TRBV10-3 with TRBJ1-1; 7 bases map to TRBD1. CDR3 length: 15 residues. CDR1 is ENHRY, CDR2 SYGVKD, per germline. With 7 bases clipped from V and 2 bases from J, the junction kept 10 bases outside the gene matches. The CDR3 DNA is TGTGCCATCAAGGGGGTCACAGGGGCTAACACTGAAGCTTTCTTT. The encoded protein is CAIKGVTGANTEAFF.

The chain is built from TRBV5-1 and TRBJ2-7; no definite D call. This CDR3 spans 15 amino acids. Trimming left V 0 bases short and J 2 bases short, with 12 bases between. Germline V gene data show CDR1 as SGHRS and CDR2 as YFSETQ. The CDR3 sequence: CASSLGGSPTYEQYF. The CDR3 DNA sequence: TGCGCCAGCAGCTTGGGAGGTAGTCCTACCTACGAGCAGTACTTC.

The CDR3 DNA is TGTGCCAGCAGTTCCATGGGACAGGAATACGAAAAACTGTTTTTT. This encodes CASSSMGQEYEKLFF. This chain connects TRBV28 to TRBJ1-4; 8 bases are a match to TRBD1. V shed 4 bases and J 8 bases; nucleotides not matched to a gene: 9. CDR3 length: 15 amino acids. Germline V gene data show CDR1 as MDHEN and CDR2 as SYDVKM.